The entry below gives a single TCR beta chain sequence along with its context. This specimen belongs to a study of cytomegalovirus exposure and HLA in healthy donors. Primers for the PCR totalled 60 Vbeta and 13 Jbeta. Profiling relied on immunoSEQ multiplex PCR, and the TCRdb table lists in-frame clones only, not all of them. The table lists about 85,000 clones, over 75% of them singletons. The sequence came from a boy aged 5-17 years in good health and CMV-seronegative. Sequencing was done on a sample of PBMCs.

CDR3 in DNA: TGTGCCAGCAGCTCCGGGATCAACTACGAGCAGTACTTC. Amino acids: CASSSGINYEQYF. This chain joins TRBV11-2 and TRBJ2-7, with D possibly matching TRBD2 (5 bases). The CDR3 has 13 amino acids. Germline V gives CDR1 SGHAT, CDR2 FQNNGV. The V gene lost 4 bases and the J gene lost 3 bases, with 10 bases spanning the gap.